Each of the 25 T cell receptor beta chains below was sequenced from the same sample in a study of OX40 agonist ivuxolimab in advanced cancers. Sequencing was performed with immunoSEQ multiplex PCR; in TCRdb, only in-frame clones are kept and a portion is missing. The data contain fewer than 100,000 clones, around 88% of them singletons. The sample was CD4+ or CD8+ T cells sorted from blood, taken in a trial of the OX40 agonist ivuxolimab. All receptors derive from an adult with an advanced solid tumor such as melanoma, head and neck, liver or kidney cancer.

Only a few counts were recorded for this clone. The J gene is TRBJ1-1, the V gene TRBV11-2; D unresolved. V lost 0 bases to trimming and J lost 6 bases, with 14 bases between them. Germline V gives CDR1 SGHAT, CDR2 FQNNGV. The CDR3 covers 15 residues. The CDR3 nucleotides are TGTGCCAGCAGCTTAGACGGAGGCCCCTGGGCTGAAGCTTTCTTT. This translates into CASSLDGGPWAEAFF.

V and J are TRBV6-5 and TRBJ2-3, with unresolved D. Germline V CDR1 and CDR2: MNHEY, SVGAGI. The CDR3 runs 14 residues. V shed 2 bases and J shed 4 bases, with 10 bases lying between them. The chain's CDR3 is CASSYGVSADTQYF. DNA of the CDR3: TGTGCCAGCAGTTACGGGGTTTCAGCAGATACGCAGTATTTT.

This chain links TRBV6-6 with TRBJ1-1; the match to TRBD1 covers 7 bases. V lost 5 bases to trimming and J lost 0 bases; unmatched junction nucleotides: 6. Germline assignment: CDR1 MNHNY and CDR2 SVGAGI (reference sequence). The CDR3 sequence is 15 residues long. DNA of the CDR3: TGTGCCAGCAGTCTGATCGGGACAGTGAACACTGAAGCTTTCTTT. Amino acid sequence: CASSLIGTVNTEAFF.

The rearrangement joins TRBV28 to TRBJ1-2, with D unresolved. Trimming shortened V by 3 bases and J by 3 bases, and 5 bases separated the two germline ends. Germline V gene lookup returns CDR1 MDHEN and CDR2 SYDVKM. The CDR3 is 12 residues long. The CDR3 loop reads CASSFQYYGYTF. CDR3 DNA sequence: TGTGCCAGCAGTTTCCAATACTATGGCTACACCTTC.

The chain uses TRBV7-9 and TRBJ2-1; weak D call: TRBD2 (5 bases). Between the trimmed V and J ends, which lost 5 bases and 6 bases, there was a span of 11 bases. The CDR3 extends over 13 amino acids. Per the germline V gene, CDR1 is SEHNR and CDR2 is FQNEAQ (reference sequence). Here the CDR3 DNA reads TGTGCCAGCAGCCGGACTTCACTCAATGAGCAGTTCTTC. Amino acids: CASSRTSLNEQFF.

This chain's CDR3 is CAISESGGVPYEQYF. In DNA form, the CDR3 reads TGTGCCATCAGTGAGTCAGGGGGCGTTCCCTACGAGCAGTACTTC. The chain carries TRBV10-3 and TRBJ2-7, with TRBD1 matching 7 bases. Trimming removed 0 bases from V and 2 bases from J; junction bases left unmatched: 4. Germline V gene data show CDR1 as ENHRY and CDR2 as SYGVKD. The CDR3 totals 15 residues.

The chain carries TRBV6-1 and TRBJ1-5, with D possibly being TRBD1 (5 bases). The V and J ends lost 8 bases and 6 bases respectively, with 20 bases between them. CDR1 and CDR2 from the germline V gene are MNHNS and SASEGT. This CDR3 spans 15 amino acids. CDR3 protein: CASVGIWGIPQPQHF. The CDR3 nucleotides are TGTGCCAGCGTAGGGATCTGGGGGATTCCTCAGCCCCAGCATTTT.

This chain joins TRBV6-5 and TRBJ2-2, with D possibly being TRBD2 (5 bases). The CDR3 sequence is 15 residues long. V gave up 6 bases and J gave up 1 base, with 12 bases separating them. Germline lookup yields CDR1 MNHEY and CDR2 SVGAGI. The CDR3 spells CASRTTGENTGELFF. The DNA of the CDR3 is TGTGCCAGCAGGACAACCGGGGAGAACACCGGGGAGCTGTTTTTT.

The chain joins TRBV28 to TRBJ2-1; the D gene is possibly TRBD2 (6 bases). There are 14 residues in the CDR3. Germline CDR1 and CDR2: MDHEN and SYDVKM. The V end was cut by 5 bases, the J end by 6 bases, with 14 bases between. CDR3 loop: CASSPEEGLNEQFF. The CDR3 DNA is TGTGCCAGCAGTCCAGAGGAGGGCCTCAATGAGCAGTTCTTC. The whole variable domain, filled in from reference TRBV28 and TRBJ2-1, reads DVKVTQSSRYLVKRTGEKVFLECVQDMDHENMFWYRQDPGLGLRLIYFSYDVKMKEKGDIPEGYSVSREKKERFSLILESASTNQTSMYLCASSPEEGLNEQFFGPGTRLTVL.

Here the CDR3 reads CASSFWEGATEAFF. In DNA form, the CDR3 reads TGTGCCAGCAGTTTTTGGGAGGGGGCGACTGAAGCTTTCTTT. The chain carries TRBV27 and TRBJ1-1, with 7 bases identical to TRBD1. The germline V gene has CDR1 MNHEY and CDR2 SMNVEV (reference sequence). V lost 3 bases to trimming and J lost 5 bases; unmatched junction nucleotides: 6. The CDR3 extends over 14 amino acids.

This chain uses TRBV19 with TRBJ2-2; 7 bases line up with TRBD1. Trimming cost V 6 bases and J 5 bases; bases outside gene matches: 6. The germline V gene has CDR1 LNHDA and CDR2 SQIVND (reference sequence). CDR3 length: 14 amino acids. In nucleotides, the CDR3 is TGTGCCAGTAGGGGCACAGGGGCTACCGGGGAGCTGTTTTTT. Amino acid sequence: CASRGTGATGELFF.

J is TRBJ2-1 and V is TRBV4-2; 13 nucleotides agree with TRBD2. Trimming took 1 base from V and 7 from J; bases not matched to a gene: 7. Germline CDR1 LGHNA, CDR2 YNFKEQ. The CDR3 extends over 17 amino acids. CDR3 in DNA: TGTGCCAGCAGCCAAGCAGGGACTAGCGGGGAGCTTAATGAGCAGTTCTTC. This gives the protein CASSQAGTSGELNEQFF.

This chain links TRBV18 with TRBJ2-5; perhaps TRBD2 as D (5 bases). From germline, CDR1 is KGHSH and CDR2 LQKENI. Between the trimmed V and J ends, which lost 3 bases and 4 bases, there was a span of 12 bases. The CDR3 is 14 amino acids. DNA for the CDR3: TGTGCCAGCTCACCCGGACTCGAGGTAGAGACCCAGTACTTC. Amino acid sequence: CASSPGLEVETQYF.

The gene calls are TRBV28 and TRBJ2-5; 11 bases line up with TRBD2. Trimming took 8 bases from V and 4 from J; bases not matched to a gene: 6. CDR1 and CDR2 (germline): MDHEN, SYDVKM. The CDR3 has 14 amino acids. The CDR3: CASGGGLAAETQYF. Written as DNA, the CDR3 is TGTGCCAGCGGGGGGGGACTAGCGGCAGAGACCCAGTACTTC.

The V call is TRBV5-6, the J call TRBJ1-2; 11 bases fit TRBD1. Germline-derived CDR1 and CDR2 are SGHDT and YYEEEE. This CDR3 is built from 13 residues. The ends lost 7 bases at V and 5 bases at J; junction bases unmatched: 4. The CDR3 protein is CASRGDRGYGYTF. In nucleotides, the CDR3 is TGTGCCAGCCGAGGGGACAGGGGGTATGGCTACACCTTC.

This clone was seen a few times. No conserved phenylalanine or tryptophan ends this CDR3, so it is likely a read error. J is TRBJ1-6 and V is TRBV6-1; D is unresolved. This CDR3 comprises 13 residues. V lost 1 base and J lost 7, with 5 bases in between. Germline CDR1 reads MNHNS; CDR2 reads SASEGT. CDR3 in DNA: TGTGCCAGCAGTGAAGGGAGAAATTCACCCCTCCACCTT. Translating gives CASSEGRNSPLHL.

There are a few counts of this clone. The rearrangement joins TRBV6-1 to TRBJ1-1; D possibly corresponds to TRBD1 (5 bases). The germline CDR1 and CDR2 sequences are MNHNS and SASEGT. Trimming removed 6 bases from V and 4 bases from J, with 12 bases in between. The CDR3 sequence is 13 residues long. The CDR3 spells CASRGRTPTEAFF. CDR3 coding DNA: TGTGCCAGCAGAGGCAGGACACCCACTGAAGCTTTCTTT.

The chain couples TRBV6-1 to TRBJ2-1, with D possibly matching TRBD1 (6 bases). This CDR3 is 13 amino acids long. V shed 6 bases and J shed 5 bases, with 11 bases lying between them. Germline lookup yields CDR1 MNHNS and CDR2 SASEGT. DNA for the CDR3: TGTGCCAGCAGCCCCAGGGGAAACAATGAGCAGTTCTTC. Amino acids: CASSPRGNNEQFF.

V gene TRBV19 combines with J gene TRBJ2-7; D call uncertain. Per the germline V gene, CDR1 is LNHDA and CDR2 is SQIVND (reference sequence). V dropped 2 bases and J dropped 3 bases, with 11 bases sitting between them. The CDR3 runs to 14 residues. The CDR3 bases are TGTGCCAGTAGTATAAACGGCGGCGGCTACGAGCAGTACTTC. This translates into CASSINGGGYEQYF.

This chain joins TRBV6-6 and TRBJ2-2; 9 bases match TRBD2. The CDR3 has 16 amino acids. Per the germline V gene, CDR1 is MNHNY and CDR2 is SVGAGI (reference sequence). V trimming: 7 bases; J trimming: 0 bases; junction bases outside the gene matches: 6. DNA of the CDR3: TGTGCCAGCACCGACCGCGGGGGGGCGAACACCGGGGAGCTGTTTTTT. This sequence encodes CASTDRGGANTGELFF.

The J gene is TRBJ1-1, the V gene TRBV6-6, with D unresolved. The V gene lost 5 bases and the J gene lost 6 bases, with 10 bases spanning the gap. The CDR3 covers 12 residues. CDR1 and CDR2 (germline): MNHNY, SVGAGI (reference sequence). The CDR3 is CASSRKGPEAFF. The CDR3, as DNA: TGTGCCAGCAGTAGAAAGGGCCCTGAAGCTTTCTTT.

V usage is TRBV5-1 and J usage is TRBJ2-3, with 12 bases aligning to TRBD1. Germline V lookup: CDR1 SGHRS, CDR2 YFSETQ. V dropped 3 bases and J dropped 5; count of bases not matched to a gene: 4. This CDR3 region has 15 residues. The CDR3, as DNA: TGCGCCAGCAGCTCGGGACAGGGGGCTGGAGATACGCAGTATTTT. Residues: CASSSGQGAGDTQYF.

The genes are TRBV6-1 and TRBJ2-7, with 7 bases identical to TRBD2. V gave up 2 bases and J gave up 6 bases; unmatched junction bases: 10. CDR3 length: 15 amino acids. CDR1 is MNHNS, CDR2 SASEGT, per germline. This CDR3 is CASSEPSSGGTEQYF. The CDR3 nucleotides read TGTGCCAGCAGTGAACCTTCATCGGGAGGAACCGAGCAGTACTTC.

CDR3 nucleotides: TGTGCCAGCAGCCCAGCGGGGCCTGGGACCCAGTACTTC. It codes for CASSPAGPGTQYF. V and J are TRBV7-6 and TRBJ2-5; 7 bases match TRBD2. Germline CDR1 and CDR2: SGHVS and FNYEAQ. V lost 5 bases to trimming and J lost 7 bases; unmatched junction nucleotides: 7. The length of the CDR3 is 13 residues.

The chain has TRBV5-1 and TRBJ2-5; 12 bases align to TRBD2. V was pared by 0 bases and J by 4 bases, with 1 base of the junction left unmatched. Germline V gives CDR1 SGHRS, CDR2 YFSETQ. The CDR3 spans 15 residues. CDR3 DNA: TGCGCCAGCAGCTTGGGACTAGCGGGGGCAGAGACCCAGTACTTC. Translated: CASSLGLAGAETQYF.